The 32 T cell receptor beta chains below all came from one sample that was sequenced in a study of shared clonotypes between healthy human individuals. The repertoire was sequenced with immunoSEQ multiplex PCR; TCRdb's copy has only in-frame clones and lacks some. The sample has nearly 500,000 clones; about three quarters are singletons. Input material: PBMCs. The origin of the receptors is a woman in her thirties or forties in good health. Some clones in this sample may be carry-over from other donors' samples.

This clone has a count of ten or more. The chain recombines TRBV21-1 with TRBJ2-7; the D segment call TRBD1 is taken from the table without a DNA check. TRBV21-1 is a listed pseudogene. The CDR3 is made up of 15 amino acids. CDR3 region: CASSPGTGDSYEQYF. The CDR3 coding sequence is TGTGCCAGCAGCCCTGGGACAGGGGACTCGTACGAGCAGTACTTC.

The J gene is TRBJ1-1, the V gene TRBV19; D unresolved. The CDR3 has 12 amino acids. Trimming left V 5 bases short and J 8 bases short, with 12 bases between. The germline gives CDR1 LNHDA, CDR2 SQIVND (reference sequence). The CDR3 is CASSLKQDEAFF. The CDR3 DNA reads TGTGCCAGTAGTTTGAAACAAGACGAAGCTTTCTTT.

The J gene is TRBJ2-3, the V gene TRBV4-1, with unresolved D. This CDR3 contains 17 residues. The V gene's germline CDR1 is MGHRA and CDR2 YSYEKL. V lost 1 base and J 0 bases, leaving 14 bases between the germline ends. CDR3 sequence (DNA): TGCGCCAGCAGCCAAGTGAGCGCCCGCGCTAGCACAGATACGCAGTATTTT. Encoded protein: CASSQVSARASTDTQYF.

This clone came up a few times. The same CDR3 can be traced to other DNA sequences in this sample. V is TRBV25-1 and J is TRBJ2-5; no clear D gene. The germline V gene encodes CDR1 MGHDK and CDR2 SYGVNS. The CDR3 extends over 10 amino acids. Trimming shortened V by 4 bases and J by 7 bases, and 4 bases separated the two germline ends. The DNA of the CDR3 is TGTGCCAGCAGTGGCGGGACCCAGTACTTC. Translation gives CASSGGTQYF.

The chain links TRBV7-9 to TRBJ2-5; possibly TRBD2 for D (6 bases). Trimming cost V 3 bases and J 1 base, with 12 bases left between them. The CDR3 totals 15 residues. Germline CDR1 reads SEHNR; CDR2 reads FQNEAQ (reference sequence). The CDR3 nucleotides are TGTGCCAGCAGCTTGGAGCGGGTCGCCCAAGAGACCCAGTACTTC. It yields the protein CASSLERVAQETQYF.

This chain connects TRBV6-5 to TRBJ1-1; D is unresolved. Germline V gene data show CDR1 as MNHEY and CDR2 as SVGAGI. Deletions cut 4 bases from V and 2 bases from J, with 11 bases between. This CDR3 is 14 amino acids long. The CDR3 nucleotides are TGTGCCAGCAGTTTACTCCGGAGCAACACTGAAGCTTTCTTT. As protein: CASSLLRSNTEAFF.

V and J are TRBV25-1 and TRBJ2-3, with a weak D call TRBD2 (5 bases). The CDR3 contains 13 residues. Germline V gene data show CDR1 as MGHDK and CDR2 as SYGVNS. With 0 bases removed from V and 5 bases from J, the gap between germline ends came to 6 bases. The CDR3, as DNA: TGTGCCAGCAGTGAATATGGAGGAGATACGCAGTATTTT. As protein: CASSEYGGDTQYF.

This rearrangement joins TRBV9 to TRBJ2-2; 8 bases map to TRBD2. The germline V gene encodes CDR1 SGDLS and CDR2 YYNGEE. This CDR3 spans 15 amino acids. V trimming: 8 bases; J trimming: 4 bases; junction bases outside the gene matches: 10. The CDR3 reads CASSGGRAPTGELFF. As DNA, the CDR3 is TGTGCCAGTTCGGGGGGGCGCGCTCCCACCGGGGAGCTGTTTTTT.

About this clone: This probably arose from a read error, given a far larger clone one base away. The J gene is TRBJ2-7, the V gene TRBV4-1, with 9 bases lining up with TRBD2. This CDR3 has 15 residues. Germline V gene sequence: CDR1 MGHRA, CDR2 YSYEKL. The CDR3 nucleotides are TGCGTCAGCAGCCAACTTGAGCGGGGGGACTACGAGCAGTACTTC. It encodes CVSSQLERGDYEQYF.

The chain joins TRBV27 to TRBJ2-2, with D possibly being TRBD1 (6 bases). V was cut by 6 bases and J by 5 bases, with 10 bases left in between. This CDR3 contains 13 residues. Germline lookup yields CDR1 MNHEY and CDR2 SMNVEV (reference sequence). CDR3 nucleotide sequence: TGTGCCAGCAGACTAGGGGGTACCGGGGAGCTGTTTTTT. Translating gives CASRLGGTGELFF.

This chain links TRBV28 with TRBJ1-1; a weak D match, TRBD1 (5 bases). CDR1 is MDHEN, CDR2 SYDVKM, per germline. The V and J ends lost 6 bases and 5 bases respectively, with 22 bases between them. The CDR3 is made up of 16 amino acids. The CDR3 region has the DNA TGTGCCAGCAGGCCGCGAGGGGAGGGGCGAGTAACTGAAGCTTTCTTT. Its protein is CASRPRGEGRVTEAFF.

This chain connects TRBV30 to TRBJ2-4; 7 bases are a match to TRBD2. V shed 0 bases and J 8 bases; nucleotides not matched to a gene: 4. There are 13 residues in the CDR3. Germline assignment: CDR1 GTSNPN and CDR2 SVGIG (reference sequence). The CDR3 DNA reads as TGTGCCTGGAGTGTAGGCGGGAGTGACATTCAGTACTTC. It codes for CAWSVGGSDIQYF.

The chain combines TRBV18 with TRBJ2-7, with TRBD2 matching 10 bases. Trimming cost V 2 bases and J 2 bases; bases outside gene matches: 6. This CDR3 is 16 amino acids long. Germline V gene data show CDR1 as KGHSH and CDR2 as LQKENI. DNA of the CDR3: TGTGCCAGCTCACCAATCACGGGACTAGCGACCTACGAGCAGTACTTC. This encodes CASSPITGLATYEQYF.

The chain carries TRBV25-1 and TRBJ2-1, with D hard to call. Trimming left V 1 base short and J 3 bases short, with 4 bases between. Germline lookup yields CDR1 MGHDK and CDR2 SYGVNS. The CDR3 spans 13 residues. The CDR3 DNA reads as TGTGCCAGCAGTGAATGGGGCTACAATGAGCAGTTCTTC. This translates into CASSEWGYNEQFF.

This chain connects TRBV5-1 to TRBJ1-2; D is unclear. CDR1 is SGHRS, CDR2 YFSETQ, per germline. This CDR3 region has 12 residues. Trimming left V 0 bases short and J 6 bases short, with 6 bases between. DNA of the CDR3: TGCGCCAGCAGCTTGGCCTCAGATGGCTACACCTTC. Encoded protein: CASSLASDGYTF.

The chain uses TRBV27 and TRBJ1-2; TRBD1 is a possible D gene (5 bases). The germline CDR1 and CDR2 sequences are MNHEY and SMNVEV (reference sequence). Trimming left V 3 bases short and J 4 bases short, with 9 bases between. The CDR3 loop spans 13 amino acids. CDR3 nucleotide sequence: TGTGCCAGCAGTTTTGGGGGAATCTATGGCTACACCTTC. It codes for CASSFGGIYGYTF.

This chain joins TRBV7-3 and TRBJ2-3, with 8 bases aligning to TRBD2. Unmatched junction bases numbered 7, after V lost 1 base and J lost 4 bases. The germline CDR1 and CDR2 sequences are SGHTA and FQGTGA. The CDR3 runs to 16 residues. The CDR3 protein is CASSLRVSGIADTQYF. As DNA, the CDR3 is TGTGCCAGCAGCTTAAGGGTTAGCGGGATCGCAGATACGCAGTATTTT.

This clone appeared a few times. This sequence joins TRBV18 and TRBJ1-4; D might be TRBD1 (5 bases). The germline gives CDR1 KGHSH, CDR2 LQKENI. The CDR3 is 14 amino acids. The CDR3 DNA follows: TGTGCAAGCCGCCCCCGGGGGACTAATGAAAAACTGTTTTTT. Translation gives CASRPRGTNEKLFF.

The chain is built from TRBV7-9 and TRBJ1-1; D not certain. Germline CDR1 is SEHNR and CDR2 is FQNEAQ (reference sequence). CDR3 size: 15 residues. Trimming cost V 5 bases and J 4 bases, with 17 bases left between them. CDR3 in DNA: TGTGCCAGCAGCCCCCCGGGTGCCAGTCCCACTGAAGCTTTCTTT. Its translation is CASSPPGASPTEAFF.

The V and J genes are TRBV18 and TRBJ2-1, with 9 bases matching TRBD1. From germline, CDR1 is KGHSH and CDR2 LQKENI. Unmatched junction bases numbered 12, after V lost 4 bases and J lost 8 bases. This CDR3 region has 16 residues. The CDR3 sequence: CASSRGQGLQVDEQFF. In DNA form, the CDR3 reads TGTGCCAGCTCACGGGGACAGGGCCTACAAGTGGATGAGCAGTTCTTC.

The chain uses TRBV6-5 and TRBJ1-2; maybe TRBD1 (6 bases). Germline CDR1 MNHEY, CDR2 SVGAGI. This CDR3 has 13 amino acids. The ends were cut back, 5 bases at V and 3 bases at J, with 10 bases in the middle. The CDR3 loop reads CASSRQADYGYTF. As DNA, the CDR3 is TGTGCCAGCAGTAGACAGGCTGACTATGGCTACACCTTC.

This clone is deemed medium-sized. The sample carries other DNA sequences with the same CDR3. The CDR3 coding sequence is TGTGCCTGGACCCGGACAGGGAAAGAGACCCAGTACTTC. This codes for CAWTRTGKETQYF. The J gene is TRBJ2-5, the V gene TRBV30; 8 nucleotides align to TRBD1. Germline CDR1 and CDR2: GTSNPN and SVGIG (reference sequence). The V and J ends lost 4 bases and 3 bases, in that order; junction bases with no gene match: 4. There are 13 residues in the CDR3.

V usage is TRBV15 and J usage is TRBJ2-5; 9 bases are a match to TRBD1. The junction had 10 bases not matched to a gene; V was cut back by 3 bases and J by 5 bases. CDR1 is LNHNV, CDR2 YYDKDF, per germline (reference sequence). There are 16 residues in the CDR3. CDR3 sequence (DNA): TGTGCCACCAGCAGGGAAGGTAACAGGGGGCTGGAGACCCAGTACTTC. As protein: CATSREGNRGLETQYF.

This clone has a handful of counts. The CDR3 sequence: CASSEVIGQGEDTQYF. For the CDR3, the DNA is TGTGCCAGCAGTGAAGTGATCGGACAGGGGGAAGATACGCAGTATTTT. The chain couples TRBV6-1 to TRBJ2-3; 10 bases align to TRBD1. In germline, CDR1 is MNHNS, CDR2 SASEGT. V trimming: 1 base; J trimming: 5 bases; junction bases outside the gene matches: 6. The CDR3 runs 16 residues.

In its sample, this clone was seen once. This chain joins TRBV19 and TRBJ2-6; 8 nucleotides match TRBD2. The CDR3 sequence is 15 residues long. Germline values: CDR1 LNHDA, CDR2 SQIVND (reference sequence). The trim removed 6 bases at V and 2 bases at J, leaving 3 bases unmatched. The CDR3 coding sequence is TGTGCCAGTAGGGTAGCGGGAACTGGGGCCAACGTCCTGACTTTC. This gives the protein CASRVAGTGANVLTF. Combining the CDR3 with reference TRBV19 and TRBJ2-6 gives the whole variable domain DGGITQSPKYLFRKEGQNVTLSCEQNLNHDAMYWYRQDPGQGLRLIYYSQIVNDFQKGDIAEGYSVSREKKESFPLTVTSAQKNPTAFYLCASRVAGTGANVLTFGAGSRLTVL.

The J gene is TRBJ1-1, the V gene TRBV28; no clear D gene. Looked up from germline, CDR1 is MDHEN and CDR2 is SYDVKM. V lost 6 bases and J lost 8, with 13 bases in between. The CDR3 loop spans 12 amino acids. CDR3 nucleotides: TGTGCCAGCAGCACGTCCCGCCTCGAAGCTTTCTTT. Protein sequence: CASSTSRLEAFF.

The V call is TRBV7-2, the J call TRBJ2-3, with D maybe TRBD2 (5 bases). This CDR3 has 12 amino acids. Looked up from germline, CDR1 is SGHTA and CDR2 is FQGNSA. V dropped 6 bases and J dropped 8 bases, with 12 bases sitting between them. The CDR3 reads CASSPGSGTQYF. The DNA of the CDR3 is TGTGCCAGCAGTCCGGGGAGCGGTACGCAGTATTTT.

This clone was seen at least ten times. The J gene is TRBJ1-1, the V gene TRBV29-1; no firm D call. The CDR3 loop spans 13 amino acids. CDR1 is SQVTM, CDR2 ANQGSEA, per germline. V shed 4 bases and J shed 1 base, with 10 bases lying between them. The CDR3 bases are TGCAGCGTTGTCGGGGTCCAGAACACTGAAGCTTTCTTT. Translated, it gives CSVVGVQNTEAFF.

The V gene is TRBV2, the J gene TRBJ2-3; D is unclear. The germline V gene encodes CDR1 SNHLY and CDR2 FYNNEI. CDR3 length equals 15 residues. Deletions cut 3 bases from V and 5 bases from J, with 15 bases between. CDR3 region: CASSDRISAIDTQYF. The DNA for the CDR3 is TGTGCCAGCAGTGATCGGATTTCTGCCATAGATACGCAGTATTTT.

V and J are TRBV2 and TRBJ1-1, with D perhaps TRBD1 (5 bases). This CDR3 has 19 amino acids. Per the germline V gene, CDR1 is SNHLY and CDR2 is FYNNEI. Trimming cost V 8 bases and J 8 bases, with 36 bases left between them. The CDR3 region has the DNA TGTGCCAGCGACGGTCCCGGGCGGCAGGGCCTTTTATCCCGAACAGAAGCTTTCTTT. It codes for CASDGPGRQGLLSRTEAFF.

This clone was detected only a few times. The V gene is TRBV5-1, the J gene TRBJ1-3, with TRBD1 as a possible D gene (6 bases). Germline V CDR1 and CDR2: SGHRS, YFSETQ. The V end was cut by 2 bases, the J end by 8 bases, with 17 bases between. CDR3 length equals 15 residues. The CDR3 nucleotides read TGCGCCAGCAGCTTTGGAACAGGGATTTTTGACACCATATATTTT. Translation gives CASSFGTGIFDTIYF.

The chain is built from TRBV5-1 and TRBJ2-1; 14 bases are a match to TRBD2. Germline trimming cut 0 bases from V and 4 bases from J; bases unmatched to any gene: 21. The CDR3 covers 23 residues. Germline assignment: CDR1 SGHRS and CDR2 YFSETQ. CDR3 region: CASSLVAVGAGTSGRWNYNEQFF. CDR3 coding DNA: TGCGCCAGCAGCTTGGTTGCTGTTGGAGCTGGGACTAGCGGGAGATGGAATTACAATGAGCAGTTCTTC. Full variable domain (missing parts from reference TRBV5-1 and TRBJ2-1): KAGVTQTPRYLIKTRGQQVTLSCSPISGHRSVSWYQQTPGQGLQFLFEYFSETQRNKGNFPGRFSGRQFSNSRSEMNVSTLELGDSALYLCASSLVAVGAGTSGRWNYNEQFFGPGTRLTVL.